This TCR beta chain was sequenced in a study of blood T cell repertoires in COVID-19. Study in general: Whether acute or convalescent, the COVID-19 samples came from the United States, Italy and Spain.

TCRdb's copy holds only in-frame clones and misses some; the assay was immunoSEQ multiplex PCR. The sample records about 120,000 clones, about 86% being singletons. In regard to this clone: Other DNA variants within this sample encode the same CDR3.

The CDR3 runs to 13 residues. Trimming cost V 3 bases and J 1 base, with 6 bases left between them. CDR1 KGHSH and CDR2 LQKENI come from the germline V gene. The sequence derives from a woman between 50 and 59 years old with acute or convalescent COVID-19. The rearrangement uses TRBV18 and TRBJ1-2; a possible D gene is TRBD1 (5 bases). Sequencing input: peripheral blood. CDR3 loop: CASSPDSNYGYTF. The CDR3 DNA is TGTGCCAGCTCACCCGACAGTAACTATGGCTACACCTTC.